Following are 27 T cell receptor beta chains from one sample sequenced in a study of siplizumab effects on memory and regulatory T cells. Here immunoSEQ multiplex PCR was the method, and the copy in TCRdb shows in-frame clones only, minus some. The sample includes approximately 94,000 clones, about 94% of them seen just once. Sequenced input: non-Treg CD4+ T cells sorted from blood. All receptors derive from a human donor in good health.

The chain couples TRBV7-9 to TRBJ1-6; D remains unclear. CDR3 length: 15 residues. The germline V gene encodes CDR1 SEHNR and CDR2 FQNEAQ (reference sequence). V was pared by 5 bases and J by 10 bases, with 18 bases between. The CDR3 DNA is TGTGCCAGCAGCCCAACGAGTCCGGAGGCGTCACCCCTCCACTTT. It yields the protein CASSPTSPEASPLHF. The variable domain in full, with the rest retrieved from reference TRBV7-9 and TRBJ1-6, is DTGVSQNPRHKITKRGQNVTFRCDPISEHNRLYWYRQTLGQGPEFLTYFQNEAQLEKSRLLSDRFSAERPKGSFSTLEIQRTEQGDSAMYLCASSPTSPEASPLHFGNGTRLTVT.

The chain recombines TRBV2 with TRBJ1-1; 8 nucleotides line up with TRBD1. CDR1 SNHLY and CDR2 FYNNEI come from the germline V gene. V lost 6 bases to trimming and J lost 3 bases; unmatched junction nucleotides: 12. The CDR3 is 16 residues long. CDR3 in amino acids: CASRRGQGSYDTEAFF. CDR3 DNA sequence: TGTGCCAGCAGACGAGGACAGGGTAGTTACGACACTGAAGCTTTCTTT.

This clone was seen a single time. The chain employs TRBV5-4 and TRBJ2-1, with TRBD2 identical over 10 bases. V dropped 4 bases and J dropped 1; count of bases not matched to a gene: 11. This CDR3 contains 18 residues. The germline gives CDR1 SGHNT, CDR2 YYREEE (reference sequence). DNA for the CDR3: TGTGCCAGCAGCCTATCCCCGGGACTAGCGCGGTCCTACAATGAGCAGTTCTTC. Protein product: CASSLSPGLARSYNEQFF. Combining the CDR3 with reference TRBV5-4 and TRBJ2-1 gives the whole variable domain ETGVTQSPTHLIKTRGQQVTLRCSSQSGHNTVSWYQQALGQGPQFIFQYYREEENGRGNFPPRFSGLQFPNYSSELNVNALELDDSALYLCASSLSPGLARSYNEQFFGPGTRLTVL.

The chain employs TRBV11-2 and TRBJ2-7; D is perhaps TRBD1 (6 bases). The CDR3 extends over 13 amino acids. Between the trimmed V and J ends, which lost 5 bases and 1 base, there was a span of 9 bases. Germline V CDR1 and CDR2: SGHAT, FQNNGV. The CDR3 is CASSVTGSYEQYF. The DNA of the CDR3 is TGTGCCAGCAGCGTAACAGGGTCCTACGAGCAGTACTTC.

To note about this clone: The junction departs from the called germline gene at one end, perhaps through a read error. The V call is TRBV7-2, the J call TRBJ2-3, with a weak D call TRBD2 (5 bases). This CDR3 has 11 residues. CDR1 is SGHTA, CDR2 FQGNSA, per germline. CDR3 sequence (DNA): TGTGCCAGCAGCCTAGCCGATACGCAGTATTTT. As protein: CASSLADTQYF.

This clone occurred once. The chain carries TRBV2 and TRBJ1-1, with D possibly matching TRBD1 (6 bases). Deletions cut 5 bases from V and 4 bases from J, with 14 bases between. The CDR3 has 14 amino acids. Germline V gene data show CDR1 as SNHLY and CDR2 as FYNNEI. This chain's CDR3 is CASSWNRVGTEAFF. The CDR3 nucleotides read TGTGCCAGCAGTTGGAACAGGGTCGGCACTGAAGCTTTCTTT. The entire variable domain, with the rest obtained from reference TRBV2 and TRBJ1-1, is as follows: EPEVTQTPSHQVTQMGQEVILRCVPISNHLYFYWYRQILGQKVEFLVSFYNNEISEKSEIFDDQFSVERPDGSNFTLKIRSTKLEDSAMYFCASSWNRVGTEAFFGQGTRLTVV.

The CDR3 reads CASSPPATDTQYF. In DNA, the CDR3 is TGCGCCAGCAGCCCCCCAGCGACAGATACGCAGTATTTT. This chain links TRBV5-1 with TRBJ2-3, with unresolved D. The germline V gene has CDR1 SGHRS and CDR2 YFSETQ. V was cut by 4 bases and J by 3 bases, with 9 bases left in between. The CDR3 spans 13 residues.

The chain joins TRBV7-6 to TRBJ2-3; a possible D gene is TRBD2 (7 bases). This CDR3 is built from 16 residues. The germline V gene encodes CDR1 SGHVS and CDR2 FNYEAQ. Trimming cost V 3 bases and J 2 bases, with 15 bases left between them. In nucleotides, the CDR3 is TGTGCCAGCAGCTTGCAACAGGGAGGGGTCACAGATACGCAGTATTTT. Translating gives CASSLQQGGVTDTQYF.

This clone was seen just once. The rearrangement joins TRBV5-4 to TRBJ2-5, with TRBD1 as a possible D gene (5 bases). Trimming removed 6 bases at V and 3 bases at J, with 12 bases between. In germline, CDR1 is SGHNT, CDR2 YYREEE (reference sequence). The CDR3 is made up of 13 amino acids. CDR3 coding DNA: TGTGCCAGCAAGGGGCCGGGTGAAGAGACCCAGTACTTC. Amino acid sequence: CASKGPGEETQYF.

V is TRBV6-1 and J is TRBJ2-1; 7 bases map to TRBD1. Germline V gene lookup returns CDR1 MNHNS and CDR2 SASEGT. V lost 4 bases and J lost 15; bases outside the gene matches: 9. The CDR3 runs to 12 residues. CDR3 amino acids: CASSATGKSSFF. For the CDR3, the DNA is TGTGCCAGCAGTGCGACAGGGAAGAGTTCGTTCTTC.

DNA for the CDR3: TGTGCCAGCTCACCCAGGTCAGGGACGCAGCCCCAGCATTTT. It is translated as CASSPRSGTQPQHF. The chain has TRBV18 and TRBJ1-5, with D possibly TRBD1 on 5 matching bases. The V gene lost 3 bases and the J gene lost 7 bases, with 13 bases spanning the gap. The CDR3 is made up of 14 amino acids. Germline V gives CDR1 KGHSH, CDR2 LQKENI. Full variable domain (rest looked up from reference TRBV18 and TRBJ1-5): NAGVMQNPRHLVRRRGQEARLRCSPMKGHSHVYWYRQLPEEGLKFMVYLQKENIIDESGMPKERFSAEFPKEGPSILRIQQVVRGDSAAYFCASSPRSGTQPQHFGDGTRLSIL.

CDR3 coding DNA: TGTGCCAGCAGCACCCGACTAGCGGGAGGGCCTGGAGATACGCAGTATTTT. It is translated as CASSTRLAGGPGDTQYF. V and J are TRBV11-2 and TRBJ2-3; 14 bases agree with TRBD2. Germline CDR1 and CDR2: SGHAT and FQNNGV. V was clipped by 5 bases and J by 5 bases; unmatched bases: 9. There are 17 residues in the CDR3.

This chain joins TRBV19 and TRBJ1-3, with D possibly being TRBD1 (5 bases). The CDR3 is made up of 16 amino acids. Germline assignment: CDR1 LNHDA and CDR2 SQIVND (reference sequence). V gave up 7 bases and J gave up 0 bases, with 16 bases separating them. CDR3 in DNA: TGTGCCAGTACCATTCAGATGAGGGGCTCTGGAAACACCATATATTTT. It translates to CASTIQMRGSGNTIYF.

This chain connects TRBV10-1 to TRBJ2-5; perhaps TRBD2 as D (5 bases). Trimming removed 4 bases at V and 4 bases at J, with 10 bases between. This CDR3 is built from 13 residues. CDR1 is WNHNN, CDR2 SYGVQD, per germline (reference sequence). The CDR3 spells CASSVRAGETQYF. CDR3 nucleotide sequence: TGCGCCAGCAGTGTTCGGGCGGGAGAGACCCAGTACTTC.

The chain joins TRBV6-5 to TRBJ1-2; 7 bases match TRBD1. The trim removed 5 bases at V and 4 bases at J, leaving 7 bases unmatched. The CDR3 is 14 residues long. Germline loops: CDR1 MNHEY, CDR2 SVGAGI. The CDR3 DNA reads as TGTGCCAGCAGTCCGACAGGGACTAGCTATGGCTACACCTTC. It translates to CASSPTGTSYGYTF.

This chain links TRBV5-1 with TRBJ2-5, with unresolved D. Near its end, the DNA agrees better with TRBJ2-7, so the J call may be wrong. Germline assignment: CDR1 SGHRS and CDR2 YFSETQ. This CDR3 region has 18 residues. The CDR3 DNA reads TGCGCCAGCAGCTTGGATTTACAGTCGGCAATTCATTCCTACGAGCAGTACTTC. Translated, it gives CASSLDLQSAIHSYEQYF.

The chain has TRBV5-1 and TRBJ2-5, with TRBD1 matching over 7 bases. V gave up 3 bases and J gave up 5 bases; unmatched junction bases: 7. This CDR3 contains 14 residues. Germline lookup yields CDR1 SGHRS and CDR2 YFSETQ. Written as DNA, the CDR3 is TGCGCCAGCAGCTCTCGCACAGGGGATGAGACCCAGTACTTC. This sequence encodes CASSSRTGDETQYF.

V and J are TRBV27 and TRBJ2-7, with 10 bases lining up with TRBD2. The V segment lost 3 bases and the J segment 5 bases; nucleotides outside the gene matches: 7. The CDR3 is 15 residues long. Germline CDR1 and CDR2: MNHEY and SMNVEV (reference sequence). CDR3 bases: TGTGCCAGCAGTTTTCGACTAGCGGGTAAGGACGAGCAGTACTTC. Amino acids: CASSFRLAGKDEQYF.

This sequence joins TRBV5-8 and TRBJ2-1; D remains unclear. V was shortened by 1 base and J by 7 bases, with 12 bases between the two germline ends. Germline V CDR1 and CDR2: SGHTS, YDEGEE. The CDR3 is made up of 14 amino acids. DNA of the CDR3: TGTGCCAGCAGCTTGTTGTCCGGCAGGAATGAGCAGTTCTTC. Protein sequence: CASSLLSGRNEQFF.

This chain joins TRBV30 and TRBJ2-1; D unresolved. V shed 2 bases and J shed 9 bases, with 11 bases lying between them. Germline CDR1 and CDR2: GTSNPN and SVGIG (reference sequence). CDR3 size: 12 residues. The CDR3 DNA sequence: TGTGCCTGGAGTCAGACGGGTTCTGAGCAGTTCTTC. Its translation is CAWSQTGSEQFF.

This rearrangement joins TRBV11-2 to TRBJ2-7; possible D gene TRBD1, 6 bases. This CDR3 region has 15 residues. The V gene's germline CDR1 is SGHAT and CDR2 FQNNGV. Trimming took 4 bases from V and 3 from J, leaving 16 bases between them. In nucleotides, the CDR3 is TGTGCCAGCAGCTCTCCGACAGGTTTGGGCTACGAGCAGTACTTC. It translates to CASSSPTGLGYEQYF.

The rearrangement links TRBV29-1 to TRBJ2-1; D is unresolved. Germline CDR1 SQVTM, CDR2 ANQGSEA. This CDR3 is built from 14 residues. Deletions cut 6 bases from V and 0 bases from J, with 12 bases between. The CDR3 region is CSVTATYSYNEQFF. The CDR3 DNA follows: TGCAGCGTCACAGCTACGTACTCCTACAATGAGCAGTTCTTC.

The sample holds one count of this clone. The chain employs TRBV7-2 and TRBJ1-3; no firm D call. CDR3 size: 15 residues. Trimming took 5 bases from V and 2 from J, leaving 13 bases between them. From germline, CDR1 is SGHTA and CDR2 FQGNSA. The CDR3 coding sequence is TGTGCCAGCAGCGTATCGCTGGCCACTGGAAACACCATATATTTT. Protein: CASSVSLATGNTIYF.

This chain uses TRBV27 with TRBJ2-1; D is uncertain. V was shortened by 5 bases and J by 8 bases, with 10 bases between the two germline ends. Germline CDR1 and CDR2: MNHEY and SMNVEV (reference sequence). The CDR3 runs to 12 residues. CDR3 sequence reads: CASSQINYEQFF. DNA of the CDR3: TGTGCCAGCAGTCAAATCAACTATGAGCAGTTCTTC.

A single count supports this clone. This chain links TRBV7-9 with TRBJ2-3, with TRBD2 matching 9 bases. Trimming took 3 bases from V and 4 from J; bases not matched to a gene: 8. The germline CDR1 and CDR2 sequences are SEHNR and FQNEAQ (reference sequence). The CDR3 is 16 residues long. This CDR3 reads CASSLLPGLASDTQYF. DNA for the CDR3: TGTGCCAGCAGCTTGCTACCGGGACTAGCATCAGATACGCAGTATTTT.

V gene TRBV7-6 combines with J gene TRBJ2-5; D not resolved. Germline CDR1 SGHVS, CDR2 FNYEAQ. The V and J ends lost 1 base and 7 bases respectively, with 10 bases between them. The CDR3 runs 13 residues. Here the CDR3 DNA reads TGTGCCAGCAGCTTAGTGATGGTCGGGACCCAGTACTTC. This encodes CASSLVMVGTQYF.

The genes are TRBV7-3 and TRBJ2-1; no firm D call. This CDR3 is built from 13 residues. The V gene lost 4 bases and the J gene lost 9 bases, with 13 bases spanning the gap. CDR1 is SGHTA and CDR2 is FQGTGA in the germline V gene. CDR3 protein: CASSSGQTGEQFF. CDR3 sequence (DNA): TGTGCCAGCAGCTCCGGTCAGACGGGTGAGCAGTTCTTC.